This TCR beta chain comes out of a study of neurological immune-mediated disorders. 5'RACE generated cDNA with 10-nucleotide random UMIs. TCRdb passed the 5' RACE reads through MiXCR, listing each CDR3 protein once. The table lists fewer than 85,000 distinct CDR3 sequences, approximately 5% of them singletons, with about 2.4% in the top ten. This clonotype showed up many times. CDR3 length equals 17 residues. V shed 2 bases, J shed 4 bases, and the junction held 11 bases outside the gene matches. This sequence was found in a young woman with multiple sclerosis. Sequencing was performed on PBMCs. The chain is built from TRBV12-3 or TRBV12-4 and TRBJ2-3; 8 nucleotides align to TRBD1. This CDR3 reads CASSLWVVGQGADTQYF. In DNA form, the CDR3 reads TGTGCCAGCAGTTTATGGGTCGTCGGACAGGGCGCAGATACGCAGTATTTT.